This T cell receptor beta chain was recorded in a study of cytomegalovirus exposure and HLA in healthy donors. PCR primers comprised 60 Vbeta and 13 Jbeta primers. Libraries were prepared by immunoSEQ multiplex PCR; TCRdb keeps only in-frame clonotypes and omits some of them. The sample has around 130,000 clones, 88% seen once. Looked up from germline, CDR1 is LNHDA and CDR2 is SQIVND (reference sequence). The V end lost 1 base, the J end lost 4 bases, and 14 bases lay between the germline ends. This CDR3 is 16 amino acids long. Study-level results: Segments of the TCR beta V type were, in most cases, productive about 90% or about 30% of the time in an earlier analysis. Reports described diagnosis of cytomegalovirus status by the classifier as highly specific and sensitive.

With regard to this clone: Its antigen is undetermined.

The V gene is TRBV19, the J gene TRBJ2-4, with a weak D call TRBD2 (6 bases). The clonotype comes from a middle-aged woman in good health and CMV-seronegative. Input material: PBMCs. In nucleotides, the CDR3 is TGTGCCAGTAGTATAGTGGTGGAGGGGTTGAAAAACATTCAGTACTTC. It specifies CASSIVVEGLKNIQYF.